The clone carrying this T cell receptor beta chain was counted a single time. This sample is part of a study of blood T cell repertoires in COVID-19. In the authors' methods: Amplification from reference gene primers served as the basis for estimated nucleated cell counts. Measured with immunoSEQ multiplex PCR; TCRdb has only the in-frame clones, and not every one. D and trimming were read from the DNA, whereas the V and J calls and clone size are those reported in that table. The repertoire holds about 230,000 clones, with 65% to 90% as singletons. Sequences were obtained from peripheral blood. This sequence originates from a woman aged 50 to 65 with acute or convalescent COVID-19.

The CDR3 nucleotides read TGTGCCAGCCGGCACCAACAGGGGGCGCTTAACTATGGCTACACCTTC. It encodes CASRHQQGALNYGYTF. This chain links TRBV7-2 with TRBJ1-2; TRBD1 agrees at 9 bases. The germline gives CDR1 SGHTA, CDR2 FQGNSA. The J segment lost 1 base and the V segment lost 8 bases, leaving 11 bases of the junction unmatched. The CDR3 is made up of 16 amino acids. The whole variable domain, remainder taken from reference TRBV7-2 and TRBJ1-2, is GAGVSQSPSNKVTEKGKDVELRCDPISGHTALYWYRQSLGQGLEFLIYFQGNSAPDKSGLPSDRFSAERTGGSVSTLTIQRTQQEDSAVYLCASRHQQGALNYGYTFGSGTRLTVV.